What follows are 16 T cell receptor beta chains derived from one specimen sequenced in a study of T cells in Graves' hyperthyroidism and ophthalmopathy. What was amplified from RNA transcripts were TCR beta CDR3 regions. Researchers ran a first-round RT-PCR on the TCR CDR3 using the HTBI primer set. TCRdb re-called the multiplex PCR reads with MiXCR, one entry per CDR3 protein. The sample includes fewer than 450,000 distinct CDR3 sequences, about a sixth seen only once; the top ten take about a third. The sample comprised blood. Source of these receptors: a woman aged 30 to 39 with Graves' hyperthyroidism that later progressed to Graves' ophthalmopathy.

This clonotype was seen at least ten times. This chain joins TRBV7-9 and TRBJ2-1; D is possibly TRBD1 (6 bases). V was cut by 4 bases and J by 4 bases, with 11 bases left in between. CDR3 length: 14 residues. CDR1 is SEHNR, CDR2 FQNEAQ, per germline (reference sequence). CDR3 DNA sequence: TGTGCCAGCAGCTCCCCGGACAGTTACAATGAGCAGTTCTTC. It encodes CASSSPDSYNEQFF. Full variable domain (rest looked up from reference TRBV7-9 and TRBJ2-1): DTGVSQNPRHKITKRGQNVTFRCDPISEHNRLYWYRQTLGQGPEFLTYFQNEAQLEKSRLLSDRFSAERPKGSFSTLEIQRTEQGDSAMYLCASSSPDSYNEQFFGPGTRLTVL.

This clonotype came up many times. This rearrangement joins TRBV11-2 to TRBJ2-1, with 11 bases matching TRBD2. CDR3 length: 15 residues. With 6 bases clipped from V and 3 bases from J, the junction kept 4 bases outside the gene matches. Germline assignment: CDR1 SGHAT and CDR2 FQNNGV. The CDR3 here is CASRLGTSGYNEQFF. The CDR3, as DNA: TGTGCCAGCAGGCTCGGGACTAGCGGCTACAATGAGCAGTTCTTC.

In its sample, this clonotype was seen many times. The V call is TRBV2, the J call TRBJ1-1, with D hard to call. This CDR3 is built from 15 residues. The V and J ends lost 4 bases and 8 bases respectively, with 20 bases between them. Germline V gene lookup returns CDR1 SNHLY and CDR2 FYNNEI. DNA of the CDR3: TGTGCCAGCAGTGTGGTGGCAGAAGGAACCGGGGAAGCTTTCTTT. Protein product: CASSVVAEGTGEAFF. Variable domain in full (rest from reference TRBV2 and TRBJ1-1): EPEVTQTPSHQVTQMGQEVILRCVPISNHLYFYWYRQILGQKVEFLVSFYNNEISEKSEIFDDQFSVERPDGSNFTLKIRSTKLEDSAMYFCASSVVAEGTGEAFFGQGTRLTVV.

At least ten counts were recorded for this clonotype. This sequence joins TRBV27 and TRBJ2-7; 8 bases fit TRBD1. V lost 3 bases and J lost 1; bases outside the gene matches: 2. The CDR3 runs 14 residues. The germline V gene encodes CDR1 MNHEY and CDR2 SMNVEV (reference sequence). This chain's CDR3 is CASSFGQGSYEQYF. The CDR3 DNA is TGTGCCAGCAGTTTCGGACAGGGTTCCTACGAGCAGTACTTC.

The sample holds many counts of this clonotype. The chain carries TRBV27 and TRBJ2-7, with D perhaps TRBD1 or TRBD2 (5 bases each). CDR1 and CDR2 (germline): MNHEY, SMNVEV (reference sequence). This CDR3 comprises 13 residues. V gave up 0 bases and J gave up 7 bases, with 10 bases separating them. CDR3 protein: CASSLSGTVEQYF. The DNA for the CDR3 is TGTGCCAGCAGTTTATCCGGGACGGTAGAGCAGTACTTC.

The CDR3 region has the DNA TGTGCCAGCAGCTTCCTCCCCGGGCCACAAGAGACCCAGTACTTC. Amino acid sequence: CASSFLPGPQETQYF. The rearrangement joins TRBV7-8 to TRBJ2-5; D is uncertain. Germline CDR1 and CDR2: SGHVS and FQNEAQ. V was trimmed by 3 bases and J by 2 bases, leaving 13 bases between them. The CDR3 consists of 15 residues.

Many counts were recorded for this clonotype. The V gene is TRBV11-2, the J gene TRBJ1-2; D not resolved. V was cut by 2 bases and J by 6 bases, with 7 bases left in between. Germline lookup yields CDR1 SGHAT and CDR2 FQNNGV. This CDR3 contains 12 residues. In DNA, the CDR3 is TGTGCCAGCAGCTTAAGCGGGGATGGCTACACCTTC. Protein sequence: CASSLSGDGYTF.

This clonotype was observed many times. The genes are TRBV2 and TRBJ1-4; 8 positions match TRBD1. The CDR3 runs 14 residues. The junction had 7 bases not matched to a gene; V was cut back by 5 bases and J by 8 bases. CDR1 and CDR2 from the germline V gene are SNHLY and FYNNEI. CDR3 nucleotide sequence: TGTGCCAGCAGTTCGGACAGGGCACGGGAAAAACTGTTTTTT. Translated: CASSSDRAREKLFF.

The chain carries TRBV5-1 and TRBJ2-1; TRBD1 might be the D (5 bases). V was shortened by 0 bases and J by 8 bases, with 12 bases between the two germline ends. This CDR3 contains 14 residues. The germline V gene has CDR1 SGHRS and CDR2 YFSETQ. The CDR3 reads CASSLGASGYEQFF. Written as DNA, the CDR3 is TGCGCCAGCAGCTTGGGAGCCTCAGGGTATGAGCAGTTCTTC.

This clonotype was seen repeatedly, ten times or more. The chain uses TRBV5-1 and TRBJ2-5; D assignment may be TRBD1 or TRBD2 (6 bases each). V lost 0 bases, J lost 0 bases, and 12 bases lay in between. The CDR3 sequence is 16 residues long. Germline CDR1 SGHRS, CDR2 YFSETQ. The CDR3 loop reads CASSLAEGGNQETQYF. CDR3 nucleotides: TGCGCCAGCAGCTTGGCGGAGGGGGGCAACCAAGAGACCCAGTACTTC.

This clonotype was detected ten times or more. CDR3 nucleotide sequence: TGTGCCAGCTGCCAAGGCAGGGGGGTTTATAATTCACCCCTCCACTTT. Translated: CASCQGRGVYNSPLHF. The chain links TRBV2 to TRBJ1-6; 7 bases fit TRBD1. The CDR3 is made up of 16 amino acids. Germline loops: CDR1 SNHLY, CDR2 FYNNEI. The trim removed 8 bases at V and 4 bases at J, leaving 11 bases unmatched.

This clonotype came up many times. The CDR3 nucleotides read TGTGCCAGCAGCTTAGGGACAGGGGATTTGGAGGAGCAGTACTTC. It specifies CASSLGTGDLEEQYF. This rearrangement joins TRBV7-9 to TRBJ2-7, with TRBD1 matching over 9 bases. The CDR3 is made up of 15 amino acids. V shed 1 base and J 7 bases; nucleotides not matched to a gene: 8. Germline V gene sequence: CDR1 SEHNR, CDR2 FQNEAQ (reference sequence).

This clonotype was seen a few times. The chain uses TRBV7-9 and TRBJ2-2; possibly TRBD2 for D (5 bases). Trimming pared 5 bases from V and 7 bases from J, leaving 14 bases between. Germline CDR1 SEHNR, CDR2 FQNEAQ (reference sequence). The length of the CDR3 is 14 residues. The CDR3 DNA is TGTGCCAGCAGCGCGCGCCTAGGGAGCGGGGAGCTGTTTTTT. The encoded protein is CASSARLGSGELFF.

This clonotype was detected many times. J is TRBJ2-3 and V is TRBV6-2 or TRBV6-3; weak D call: TRBD1 (5 bases). This CDR3 has 17 amino acids. The ends were cut back, 2 bases at V and 0 bases at J, with 15 bases in the middle. The germline V gene encodes CDR1 MNHEY and CDR2 SVGEGT. Here the CDR3 DNA reads TGTGCCAGCAGTTACCAAGCCCGACAGTCTAGCACAGATACGCAGTATTTT. Its translation is CASSYQARQSSTDTQYF.

The chain joins TRBV20-1 to TRBJ2-1, with D perhaps TRBD2 (5 bases). The CDR3 spans 14 residues. Germline V gene data show CDR1 as DFQATT and CDR2 as SNEGSKA (reference sequence). V dropped 0 bases and J dropped 8 bases, with 14 bases sitting between them. This CDR3 is CSARDQLDRHEQFF. The DNA of the CDR3 is TGCAGTGCTAGAGATCAACTAGATCGACATGAGCAGTTCTTC.

This clonotype appeared many times. This chain uses TRBV12-3 or TRBV12-4 with TRBJ2-1, with TRBD1 matching 9 bases. The length of the CDR3 is 15 residues. Trimming cost V 5 bases and J 8 bases; bases outside gene matches: 10. The CDR3 nucleotides read TGTGCCAGCAGTCCTCCGGGACAGGGTCTTTATGAGCAGTTCTTC. Its protein is CASSPPGQGLYEQFF.